This T cell receptor (beta chain) was recorded in a study of PD-L1 blockade in urothelial cancer. Study-level background: About nine tenths of the roughly 29 patients comprised males who had bladder-origin urothelial cancer. Per blood sample, T cells had a median of around 150,000.

CDR3 length: 12 amino acids. Germline V gene data show CDR1 as MDHEN and CDR2 as SYDVKM. V was cut by 3 bases and J by 7 bases, with 9 bases left in between. Urothelial carcinoma, locally advanced or metastatic, affected the patients. Each individual provided 1 to 8 samples (taken pretreatment and on-treatment). The protocol was immunoSEQ multiplex PCR, while the TCRdb copy is restricted to in-frame clones and leaves out a portion. This sample carries 50,000 or so clones, under 90% of them seen once, and the ten largest clones take about 5.8%. This specimen consisted of PBMCs, obtained around atezolizumab (anti-PD-L1) treatment. This chain uses TRBV28 with TRBJ1-1; a weak D match, TRBD1 (5 bases). This receptor was taken from a man in his forties with urothelial cancer. CDR3 bases: TGTGCCAGCAGTTTTGGACAACTTGAAGCTTTCTTT. Protein sequence: CASSFGQLEAFF.